The present entry profiles one TCR beta chain with its context. The data are from a study of blood T cell repertoires in COVID-19. The table came from immunoSEQ multiplex PCR; TCRdb's copy has only in-frame clones and leaves some out. The sample comprises 200,000 to 250,000 clones, roughly 76% of which are singletons, and around 7.5% rests with the top ten. The sequencing input was peripheral blood. This TCR was sampled from a woman over 75 with COVID-19, enrolled during active disease.

Here the CDR3 DNA reads TGTGCCAGCAGCCAAGTTAGCGGGGTGGCTGAAGCTTTCTTT. Its translation: CASSQVSGVAEAFF. V is TRBV3-1 (or the pseudogene TRBV3-2) and J is TRBJ1-1; the D is unclear. From germline, CDR1 is LGHDT and CDR2 YNNKEL (reference sequence). The CDR3 has 14 amino acids. Trimming stripped 1 base from V and 6 bases from J, with 12 bases between.